A single sample gave rise to the 13 T cell receptor beta chains below, sequenced in a study of T cell changes during pregnancy in multiple sclerosis (dated by TCRdb to between 2018 and 2021). Library method: the immunoSEQ multiplex PCR assay. The immuneACCESS repertoire file appears here via TCRdb, limited to in-frame rearrangements. These files lack a portion of the clones; in checked studies, under half of the deficit traces to unresolved V genes, and the cause of the others is not known. For this sample there are about 40,000 clones; less than 95% appear just once. 1.5% to 2% of the sample goes to the ten largest clones. The sample consisted of peripheral blood, taken in the third trimester of pregnancy. These receptors were taken from a female donor with multiple sclerosis, enrolled in a pregnancy study.

The rearrangement uses TRBV6-6 and TRBJ2-7; D is possibly TRBD1 (6 bases). Germline CDR1 MNHNY, CDR2 SVGAGI (reference sequence). V lost 5 bases and J 6 bases, leaving 20 bases between the germline ends. This CDR3 is 15 amino acids long. The CDR3 is CASSTRGRLAVEQYF. The DNA for the CDR3 is TGTGCCAGCAGTACCAGGGGCCGCCTGGCTGTCGAGCAGTACTTC.

J is TRBJ2-7 and V is TRBV2; 7 positions agree with TRBD2. The CDR3 has 15 residues. V was clipped by 6 bases and J by 2 bases; unmatched bases: 10. Germline V gene sequence: CDR1 SNHLY, CDR2 FYNNEI. The CDR3: CASRPFGTITYEQYF. The CDR3 DNA is TGTGCCAGCAGGCCCTTTGGGACTATTACCTACGAGCAGTACTTC. The full variable domain, its missing parts supplied by reference TRBV2 and TRBJ2-7, is EPEVTQTPSHQVTQMGQEVILRCVPISNHLYFYWYRQILGQKVEFLVSFYNNEISEKSEIFDDQFSVERPDGSNFTLKIRSTKLEDSAMYFCASRPFGTITYEQYFGPGTRLTVT.

The V gene is TRBV5-1, the J gene TRBJ1-1; tentatively, D is TRBD1 (5 bases). CDR3 length: 15 residues. Deletions cut 0 bases from V and 3 bases from J, with 12 bases between. Germline-derived CDR1 and CDR2 are SGHRS and YFSETQ. CDR3 sequence: CASSLDGAAYTEAFF. The DNA for the CDR3 is TGCGCCAGCAGCTTGGATGGGGCCGCGTACACTGAAGCTTTCTTT.

V is TRBV5-1 and J is TRBJ2-7; TRBD2 is a possible D gene (5 bases). Trimming removed 2 bases at V and 0 bases at J, with 24 bases between. This CDR3 is 19 amino acids long. In germline, CDR1 is SGHRS, CDR2 YFSETQ. The chain's CDR3 is CASSLITGFGHHPSYEQYF. The CDR3 nucleotides are TGCGCCAGCAGCTTAATAACGGGGTTTGGCCACCACCCCTCCTACGAGCAGTACTTC.

The rearrangement joins TRBV5-4 to TRBJ1-1, with D possibly being TRBD1 (6 bases). The CDR3 is 15 amino acids. V gave up 4 bases and J gave up 4 bases, with 17 bases separating them. CDR1 and CDR2 (germline): SGHNT, YYREEE (reference sequence). The CDR3 sequence: CASSPPRGGGTEAFF. In DNA form, the CDR3 reads TGTGCCAGCAGCCCTCCGAGAGGGGGGGGCACTGAAGCTTTCTTT.

J is TRBJ2-2 and V is TRBV30; TRBD1 matches at 8 bases. V was clipped by 8 bases and J by 7 bases; unmatched bases: 12. Germline-derived CDR1 and CDR2 are GTSNPN and SVGIG (reference sequence). This CDR3 has 14 residues. The CDR3: CAGEDRVSLGELFF. DNA of the CDR3: TGTGCCGGAGAGGACAGGGTGTCTCTCGGGGAGCTGTTTTTT.

CDR3 DNA: TGTGCCAGCAGTTCTCAGGGGACTGGGGCCAACGTCCTGACTTTC. It encodes CASSSQGTGANVLTF. The J gene is TRBJ2-6, the V gene TRBV7-2; TRBD1 is a possible D gene (6 bases). The CDR3 contains 15 residues. Germline assignment: CDR1 SGHTA and CDR2 FQGNSA. The ends were cut back, 6 bases at V and 2 bases at J, with 11 bases in the middle.

CDR3 bases: TGTGCCAGCAGGGGGGTACAGGGCGCCCTCTCTGGGGCCAACGTCCTGACTTTC. It encodes CASRGVQGALSGANVLTF. The V and J genes are TRBV28 and TRBJ2-6, with D tentatively TRBD1 (6 bases). CDR1 MDHEN and CDR2 SYDVKM come from the germline V gene. V dropped 6 bases and J dropped 0 bases, with 18 bases sitting between them. The CDR3 is 18 residues long.

The rearrangement links TRBV6-1 to TRBJ2-7; TRBD2 matches at 7 bases. The germline gives CDR1 MNHNS, CDR2 SASEGT. J gave up 4 bases and V 2 bases, and 5 bases lay outside the gene matches. The CDR3 runs 14 residues. CDR3 protein: CASSETGGLYEQYF. In nucleotides, the CDR3 is TGTGCCAGCAGTGAAACGGGGGGATTGTACGAGCAGTACTTC.

The gene calls are TRBV27 and TRBJ2-5; TRBD2 matches 7 bases. V dropped 7 bases and J dropped 1; count of bases not matched to a gene: 12. Germline CDR1 MNHEY, CDR2 SMNVEV (reference sequence). The CDR3 is 16 residues long. This CDR3 reads CASKRSFGLGQETQYF. In DNA form, the CDR3 reads TGTGCCAGCAAACGAAGTTTCGGACTAGGCCAAGAGACCCAGTACTTC.

This chain links TRBV5-4 with TRBJ2-7; TRBD1 matches at 8 bases. The germline V gene has CDR1 SGHNT and CDR2 YYREEE (reference sequence). The CDR3 loop spans 13 amino acids. The ends lost 2 bases at V and 7 bases at J; junction bases unmatched: 5. CDR3 in DNA: TGTGCCAGCAGCTTCGGACAGGGCGGGGAGCAGTACTTC. Translating gives CASSFGQGGEQYF.

This clone was counted once. The rearrangement links TRBV14 to TRBJ1-6, with D hard to call. V lost 1 base and J 14 bases, leaving 9 bases between the germline ends. The germline CDR1 and CDR2 sequences are SGHDN and FVKESK. This CDR3 spans 12 amino acids. CDR3 amino acids: CASSQVGGSLHF. CDR3 coding DNA: TGTGCCAGCAGCCAAGTCGGCGGTTCCCTCCACTTT.

This chain uses TRBV7-3 with TRBJ1-1; TRBD1 aligns across 8 bases. CDR1 is SGHTA, CDR2 FQGTGA, per germline. CDR3 length: 19 amino acids. The V gene end was trimmed by 4 bases and the J gene end by 3 bases; junction bases not matched to a gene: 19. CDR3 in DNA: TGTGCCAGCAGCTCCCACGGGATGGGGACAGGACCCCGGGACACTGAAGCTTTCTTT. This translates into CASSSHGMGTGPRDTEAFF. The variable domain in full, with the rest retrieved from reference TRBV7-3 and TRBJ1-1, is GAGVSQTPSNKVTEKGKYVELRCDPISGHTALYWYRQSLGQGPEFLIYFQGTGAADDSGLPNDRFFAVRPEGSVSTLKIQRTERGDSAVYLCASSSHGMGTGPRDTEAFFGQGTRLTVV.